The rows below give T cell receptor beta chains drawn from one sample of a study of T-cell reconstitution after alpha-beta-depleted transplantation in children. TCRdb reprocessed the PCR reads via MiXCR and lists one record per CDR3 protein. This table holds some 280,000 distinct CDR3 sequences, approximately 9.6% found once. This specimen consisted of PBMCs from the stem cell graft donor, obtained from the stem cell graft. The receptors derive from a human donor who donated a stem cell graft to a child with SCID. The CDR3 runs from the conserved cysteine through the conserved F or W. A D gene is named only where the DNA matches it firmly. For some rows the clone size is stated as once, few or many, or as a class when expanded; others skip it.

clone_size | d_call | j_call | v_call | cdr3_nt | cdr3_aa
few | - | TRBJ2-1 | TRBV19 | TGTGCCAGTATGAAGGAAGGGGGAGTGGGTGAGCAGTTCTTC | CASMKEGGVGEQFF
- | - | TRBJ2-2 | TRBV5-1 | TGCGCCAGCAGCTTGGGACAGCAAACCGGGGAGCTGTTTTTT | CASSLGQQTGELFF
- | - | TRBJ2-2 | TRBV5-1 | TGCGCCAGCAGCTTGATTCAAGGAAACACCGGGGAGCTGTTTTTT | CASSLIQGNTGELFF
medium-sized | - | TRBJ2-7 | TRBV3-1 | TGTGCCAGCAGCCAATGGACGGGGGTCTACGAGCAGTACTTC | CASSQWTGVYEQYF
- | - | TRBJ2-5 | TRBV7-9 | TGTGCCAGCAGCTCAAGCCAGGGCCAAGAGACCCAGTACTTC | CASSSSQGQETQYF
few | TRBD1 | TRBJ2-3 | TRBV12-3/TRBV12-4 | TGTGCCAGCAGTTTCCCCGCAGGGGGCTATACAGATACGCAGTATTTT | CASSFPAGGYTDTQYF
few | - | TRBJ1-2 | TRBV5-1 | TGCGCCAGCAGCTTGGCACAGAACTATGGCTACACCTTC | CASSLAQNYGYTF
few | TRBD2 | TRBJ2-3 | TRBV7-3 | TGTGCCAGCAGGTTAACCAGCGGGGGGGCCGAAGATACGCAGTATTTT | CASRLTSGGAEDTQYF
few | TRBD2 | TRBJ2-3 | TRBV15 | TGTGCCACCAGCAGAGAGCCTAGCGGGATAAACACAGATACGCAGTATTTT | CATSREPSGINTDTQYF
many | - | TRBJ1-1 | TRBV7-3 | TGTGCCAGCAGCTCACAGGGGAACACTGAAGCTTTCTTT | CASSSQGNTEAFF
few | - | TRBJ2-1 | TRBV18 | TGTGCCAGCTCACCACCGCGCACGGACTACAATGAGCAGTTCTTC | CASSPPRTDYNEQFF
- | - | TRBJ1-3 | TRBV6-1 | TGTGCCAGCAGTGGCGTAGTTGGTTCGGGAAACACCATATATTTT | CASSGVVGSGNTIYF
- | - | TRBJ2-1 | TRBV20-1 | TGCAGTGGGGAACAGACTAGCTACAATGAGCAGTTCTTC | CSGEQTSYNEQFF
many | TRBD1 | TRBJ1-1 | TRBV7-6 | TGTGCCAGCAGCACAGGGGTACCGAACACTGAAGCTTTCTTT | CASSTGVPNTEAFF
many | - | TRBJ1-4 | TRBV7-9 | TGTGCCAGCAGCTTGGGCACGCCAACTAATGAAAAACTGTTTTTT | CASSLGTPTNEKLFF
few | - | TRBJ2-5 | TRBV7-8 | TGTGCCAGCAGCTTAGACGGCACCCAAGAGACCCAGTACTTC | CASSLDGTQETQYF
few | - | TRBJ1-5 | TRBV5-1 | TGCGCCAGCAGCTTGTCGGCAGATAGCAATCAGCCCCAGCATTTT | CASSLSADSNQPQHF
few | TRBD2 | TRBJ2-5 | TRBV6-2/TRBV6-3 | TGTGCCAGCAGTCCCACCCCGGGACTAGCGGATCAAGAGACCCAGTACTTC | CASSPTPGLADQETQYF
few | - | TRBJ2-7 | TRBV3-1 | TGTGCCAGCAGCAGGACTCAAACCTACGAGCAGTACTTC | CASSRTQTYEQYF
many | - | TRBJ2-1 | TRBV12-3/TRBV12-4 | TGTGCCAGCAGTCGCTACTTGGATGAGCAGTTCTTC | CASSRYLDEQFF
- | - | TRBJ2-7 | TRBV20-1 | TGCAGTGCTAGAGTTCCGGGGAAGGGCTACGAGCAGTACTTC | CSARVPGKGYEQYF
- | TRBD1 | TRBJ1-1 | TRBV4-1 | TGCGCCAGCAGCCAGAGTCAGGGGGCTCTCACTGAAGCTTTCTTT | CASSQSQGALTEAFF
- | - | TRBJ2-3 | TRBV7-9 | TGTGCCAGCAGGGTCGGACTCACAGATACGCAGTATTTT | CASRVGLTDTQYF
few | - | TRBJ2-1 | TRBV6-1 | TGTGCCAGCAGCCCGGTTTGGAGCAATGAGCAGTTCTTC | CASSPVWSNEQFF
few | - | TRBJ2-7 | TRBV18 | TGTGCCAGCTCACCACCTACAGGCACCTACGAGCAGTACTTC | CASSPPTGTYEQYF
many | TRBD1 | TRBJ1-6 | TRBV7-9 | TGTGCCAGCAGGGACAGGGTTTCACCCCTCCACTTT | CASRDRVSPLHF
many | - | TRBJ2-2 | TRBV9 | TGTGCCAGCAGCGTAACAGGGTGGGGGGAGCTGTTTTTT | CASSVTGWGELFF
few | - | TRBJ2-1 | TRBV11-1 | TGTGCCAGCAGCTCACCGAAGGTGTTGGGCAATATCCCCTACAATGAGCAGTTCTTC | CASSSPKVLGNIPYNEQFF
- | - | TRBJ2-7 | TRBV3-1 | TGTGCCAGCAGCCAAAGTGTAAGAGATGGCGAGCAGTACTTC | CASSQSVRDGEQYF
once | - | TRBJ2-7 | TRBV12-3/TRBV12-4 | TGTGCCAGCAGTTTAGGGGCCCTCACCGCCTACGAGCAGTACTTC | CASSLGALTAYEQYF
- | - | TRBJ2-7 | TRBV12-3/TRBV12-4 | TGTGCCAGCAACTTTAAAGGGTCCTCCTACGAGCAGTACTTC | CASNFKGSSYEQYF